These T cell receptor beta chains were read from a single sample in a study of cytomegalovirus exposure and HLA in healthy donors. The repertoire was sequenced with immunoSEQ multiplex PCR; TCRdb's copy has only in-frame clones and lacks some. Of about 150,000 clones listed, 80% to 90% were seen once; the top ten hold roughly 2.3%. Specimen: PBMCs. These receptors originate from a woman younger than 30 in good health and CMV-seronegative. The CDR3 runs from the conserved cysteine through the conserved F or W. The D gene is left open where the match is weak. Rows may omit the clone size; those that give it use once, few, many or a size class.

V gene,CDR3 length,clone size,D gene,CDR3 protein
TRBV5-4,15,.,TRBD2,CASSLETSYQETQYF
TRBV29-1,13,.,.,CSAKLREGGELFF
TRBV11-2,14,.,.,CASSRPGDSYEQYF
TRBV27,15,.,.,CASSLNPAAGYEQYF
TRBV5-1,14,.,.,CASSRGMSGEKLFF
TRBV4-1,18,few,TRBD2,CASSQATSGGTGANVLTF
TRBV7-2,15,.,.,CASSLRAPVGQTQYF
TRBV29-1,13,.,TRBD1,CSAGGQGAGEAFF
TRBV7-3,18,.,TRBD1,CASSLTGGQISGANVLTF
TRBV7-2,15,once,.,CASTRGRGGTDTQYF
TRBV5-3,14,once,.,CARSLSSGLQPQHF
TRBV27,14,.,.,CASRWDTLKNEQFF
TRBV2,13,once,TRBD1,CAGADRGTGELFF